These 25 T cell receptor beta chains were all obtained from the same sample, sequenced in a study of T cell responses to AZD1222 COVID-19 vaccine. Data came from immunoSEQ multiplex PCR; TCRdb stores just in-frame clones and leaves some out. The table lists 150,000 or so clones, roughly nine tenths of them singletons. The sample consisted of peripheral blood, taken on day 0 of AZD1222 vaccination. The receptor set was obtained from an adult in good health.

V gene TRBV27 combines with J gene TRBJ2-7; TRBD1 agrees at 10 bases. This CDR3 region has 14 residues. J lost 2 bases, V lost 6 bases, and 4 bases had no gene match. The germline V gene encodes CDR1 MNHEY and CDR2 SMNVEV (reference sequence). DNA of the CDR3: TGTGCCAGCAGCGACAGGGGGCTGACCTACGAGCAGTACTTC. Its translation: CASSDRGLTYEQYF.

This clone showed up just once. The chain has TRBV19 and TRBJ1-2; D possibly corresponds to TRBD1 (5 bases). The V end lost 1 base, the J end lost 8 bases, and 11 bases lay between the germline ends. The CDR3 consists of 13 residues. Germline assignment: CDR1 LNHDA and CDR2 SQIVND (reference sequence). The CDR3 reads CASSIVTVGGYTF. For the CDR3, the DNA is TGTGCCAGTAGTATAGTGACAGTCGGCGGCTACACCTTC.

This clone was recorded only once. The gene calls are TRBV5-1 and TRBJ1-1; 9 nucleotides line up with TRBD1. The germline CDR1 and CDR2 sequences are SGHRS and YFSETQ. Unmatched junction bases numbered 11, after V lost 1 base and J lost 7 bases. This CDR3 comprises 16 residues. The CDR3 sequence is CASSLNGRGQGGEAFF. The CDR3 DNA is TGCGCCAGCAGCTTGAATGGGAGGGGACAGGGTGGTGAAGCTTTCTTT.

For the CDR3, the DNA is TGTGCCAGCTCGGAAGGGACAGGGCTAAACACTGAAGCTTTCTTT. It translates to CASSEGTGLNTEAFF. The chain joins TRBV18 to TRBJ1-1; the match to TRBD1 covers 9 bases. CDR1 is KGHSH and CDR2 is LQKENI in the germline V gene. This CDR3 is 15 amino acids long. J lost 2 bases, V lost 6 bases, and 7 bases had no gene match.

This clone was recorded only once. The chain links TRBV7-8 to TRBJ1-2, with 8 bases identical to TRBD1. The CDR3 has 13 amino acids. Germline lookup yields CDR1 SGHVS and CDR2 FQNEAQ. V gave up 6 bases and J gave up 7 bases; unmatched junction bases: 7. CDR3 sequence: CASRPTGDSGYTF. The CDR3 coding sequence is TGTGCCAGCAGGCCGACAGGGGATAGTGGCTACACCTTC.

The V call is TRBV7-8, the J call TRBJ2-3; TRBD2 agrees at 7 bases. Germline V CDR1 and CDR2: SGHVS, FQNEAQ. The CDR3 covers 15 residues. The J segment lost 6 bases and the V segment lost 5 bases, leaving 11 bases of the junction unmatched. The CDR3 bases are TGTGCCAGCAGCCGAGGGACTACAGGAACGGATACGCAGTATTTT. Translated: CASSRGTTGTDTQYF.

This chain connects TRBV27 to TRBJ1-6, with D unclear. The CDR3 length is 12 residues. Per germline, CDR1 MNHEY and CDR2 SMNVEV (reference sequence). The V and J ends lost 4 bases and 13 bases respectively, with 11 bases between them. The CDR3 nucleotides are TGTGCCAGCAGTTCTGAGGGAAGGCCCCTCCACTTT. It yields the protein CASSSEGRPLHF.

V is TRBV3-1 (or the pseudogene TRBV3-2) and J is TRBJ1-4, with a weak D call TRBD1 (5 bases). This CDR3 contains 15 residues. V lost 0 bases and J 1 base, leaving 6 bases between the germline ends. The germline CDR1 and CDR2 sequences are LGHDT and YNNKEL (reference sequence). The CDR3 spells CASSQEQGTNEKLFF. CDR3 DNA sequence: TGTGCCAGCAGCCAAGAGCAGGGAACTAATGAAAAACTGTTTTTT.

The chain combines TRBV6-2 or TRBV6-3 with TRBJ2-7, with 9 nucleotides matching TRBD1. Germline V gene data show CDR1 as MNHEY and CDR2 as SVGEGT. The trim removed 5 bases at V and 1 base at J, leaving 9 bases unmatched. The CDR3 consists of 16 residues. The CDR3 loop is CASSQLRGQGSYEQYF. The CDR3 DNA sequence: TGTGCCAGCAGTCAACTCCGGGGACAGGGATCCTACGAGCAGTACTTC.

The CDR3 nucleotides read TGTGCCAGCTCACCGCAGGGGGCTAGTGGAAACACCATATATTTT. This encodes CASSPQGASGNTIYF. The chain combines TRBV18 with TRBJ1-3; 8 nucleotides align to TRBD1. The CDR3 sequence is 15 residues long. CDR1 and CDR2 (germline): KGHSH, LQKENI. Losses at the gene ends were 3 bases for V and 3 bases for J; bases not matched to a gene: 4.

For the CDR3, the DNA is TGTGCCAGCAGCCACCTCGCTGATGGCTACACCTTC. As protein: CASSHLADGYTF. The chain uses TRBV11-2 and TRBJ1-2; D remains unclear. Germline loops: CDR1 SGHAT, CDR2 FQNNGV. This CDR3 contains 12 residues. The V gene lost 5 bases and the J gene lost 6 bases, with 10 bases spanning the gap. Complete variable domain (other parts from reference TRBV11-2 and TRBJ1-2): EAGVAQSPRYKIIEKRQSVAFWCNPISGHATLYWYQQILGQGPKLLIQFQNNGVVDDSQLPKDRFSAERLKGVDSTLKIQPAKLEDSAVYLCASSHLADGYTFGSGTRLTVV.

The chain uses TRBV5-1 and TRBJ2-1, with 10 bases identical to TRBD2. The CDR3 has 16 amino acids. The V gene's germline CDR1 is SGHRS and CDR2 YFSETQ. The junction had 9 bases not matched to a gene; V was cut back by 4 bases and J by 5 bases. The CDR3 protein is CASSLPSGGADNEQFF. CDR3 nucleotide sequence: TGCGCCAGCAGCCTGCCGAGCGGGGGGGCCGACAATGAGCAGTTCTTC.

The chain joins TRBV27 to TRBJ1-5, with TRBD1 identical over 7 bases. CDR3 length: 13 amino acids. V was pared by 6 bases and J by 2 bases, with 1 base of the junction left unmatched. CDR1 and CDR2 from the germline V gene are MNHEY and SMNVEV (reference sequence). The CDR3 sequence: CASRGTGNQPQHF. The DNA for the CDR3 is TGTGCCAGCAGGGGGACAGGCAATCAGCCCCAGCATTTT.

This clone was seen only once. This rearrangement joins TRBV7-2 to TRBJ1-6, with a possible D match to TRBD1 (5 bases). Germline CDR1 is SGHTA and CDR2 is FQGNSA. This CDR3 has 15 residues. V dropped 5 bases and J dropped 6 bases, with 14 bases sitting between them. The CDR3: CASSVSGLGNSPLHF. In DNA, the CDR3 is TGTGCCAGCAGCGTCTCAGGGCTCGGTAATTCACCCCTCCACTTT.

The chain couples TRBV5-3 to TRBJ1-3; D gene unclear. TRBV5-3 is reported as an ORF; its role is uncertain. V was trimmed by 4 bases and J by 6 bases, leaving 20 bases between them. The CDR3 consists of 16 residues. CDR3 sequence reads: CARSPPTGFSENTIYF. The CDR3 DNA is TGTGCCAGAAGCCCTCCAACTGGTTTCTCGGAAAACACCATATATTTT.

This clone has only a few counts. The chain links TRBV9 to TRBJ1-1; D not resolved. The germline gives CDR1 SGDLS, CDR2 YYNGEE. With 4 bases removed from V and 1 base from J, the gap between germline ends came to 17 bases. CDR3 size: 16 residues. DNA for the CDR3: TGTGCCAGCAGCCAAAGGCGGGTTTCCCCGAACACTGAAGCTTTCTTT. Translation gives CASSQRRVSPNTEAFF.

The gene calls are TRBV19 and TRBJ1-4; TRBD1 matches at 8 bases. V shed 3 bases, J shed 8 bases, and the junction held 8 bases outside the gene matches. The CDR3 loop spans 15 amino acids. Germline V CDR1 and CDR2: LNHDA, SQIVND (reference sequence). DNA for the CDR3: TGTGCCAGTAGTATTCAGGGGGCTCGTTACGAAAAACTGTTTTTT. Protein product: CASSIQGARYEKLFF.

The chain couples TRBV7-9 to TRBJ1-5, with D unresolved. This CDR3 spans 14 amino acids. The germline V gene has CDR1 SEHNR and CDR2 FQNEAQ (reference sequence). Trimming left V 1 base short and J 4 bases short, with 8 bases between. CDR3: CASSLGFQNQPQHF. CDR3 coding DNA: TGTGCCAGCAGCTTAGGGTTTCAGAATCAGCCCCAGCATTTT.

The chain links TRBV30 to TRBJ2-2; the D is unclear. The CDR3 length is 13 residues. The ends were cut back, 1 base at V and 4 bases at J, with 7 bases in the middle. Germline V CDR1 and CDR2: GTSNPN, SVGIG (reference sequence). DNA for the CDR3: TGTGCCTGGAGTGGTATGTCCACCGGGGAGCTGTTTTTT. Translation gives CAWSGMSTGELFF.

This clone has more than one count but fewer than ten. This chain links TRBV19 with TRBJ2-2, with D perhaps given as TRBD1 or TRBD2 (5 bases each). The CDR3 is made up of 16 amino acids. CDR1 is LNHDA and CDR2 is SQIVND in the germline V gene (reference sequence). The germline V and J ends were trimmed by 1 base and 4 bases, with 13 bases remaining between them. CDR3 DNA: TGTGCCAGTAGTATAGTTGGCCCAGGGAGCACCGGGGAGCTGTTTTTT. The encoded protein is CASSIVGPGSTGELFF.

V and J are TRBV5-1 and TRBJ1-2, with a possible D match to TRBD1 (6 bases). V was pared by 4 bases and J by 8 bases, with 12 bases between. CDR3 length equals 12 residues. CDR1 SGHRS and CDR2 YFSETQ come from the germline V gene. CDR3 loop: CASSPGGHGYTF. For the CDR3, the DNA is TGCGCCAGCAGCCCCGGGGGGCACGGCTACACCTTC.

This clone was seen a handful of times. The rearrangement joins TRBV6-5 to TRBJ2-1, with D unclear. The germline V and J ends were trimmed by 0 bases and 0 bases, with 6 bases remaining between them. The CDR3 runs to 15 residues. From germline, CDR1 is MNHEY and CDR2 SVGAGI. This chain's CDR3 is CASSYSRGSYNEQFF. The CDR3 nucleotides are TGTGCCAGCAGTTACTCGCGAGGCTCCTACAATGAGCAGTTCTTC.

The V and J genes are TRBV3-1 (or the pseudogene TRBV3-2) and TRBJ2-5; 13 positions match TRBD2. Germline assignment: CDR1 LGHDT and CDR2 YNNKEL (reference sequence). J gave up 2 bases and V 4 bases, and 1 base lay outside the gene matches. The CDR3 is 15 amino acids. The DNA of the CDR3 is TGTGCCAGCAGCCTGGGACTAGCGGGGCAAGAGACCCAGTACTTC. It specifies CASSLGLAGQETQYF.

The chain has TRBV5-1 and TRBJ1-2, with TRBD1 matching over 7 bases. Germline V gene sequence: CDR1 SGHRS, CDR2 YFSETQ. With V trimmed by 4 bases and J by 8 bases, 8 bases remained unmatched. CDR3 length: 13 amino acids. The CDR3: CASSLQGSRGYTF. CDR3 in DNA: TGCGCCAGCAGCCTACAGGGGTCGCGAGGCTACACCTTC.

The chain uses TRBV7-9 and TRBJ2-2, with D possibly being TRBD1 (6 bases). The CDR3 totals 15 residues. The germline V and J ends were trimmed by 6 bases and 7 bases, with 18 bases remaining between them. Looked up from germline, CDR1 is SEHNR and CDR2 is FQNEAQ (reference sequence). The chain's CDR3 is CASREYRELGGELFF. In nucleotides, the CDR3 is TGTGCCAGCAGAGAATACAGGGAACTTGGCGGGGAGCTGTTTTTT.